This T cell receptor beta chain was identified in a study of T cell clones after liver transplantation. Sequenced by immunoSEQ multiplex PCR; TCRdb stores in-frame clones only, minus some. The sample contains roughly 100,000 clones, about 86% of which appear only once. In the case of this clone: Its antigen is currently unknown.

The germline V gene has CDR1 SGHNT and CDR2 YYREEE (reference sequence). The CDR3 runs to 17 residues. V shed 0 bases, J shed 0 bases, and the junction held 5 bases outside the gene matches. Study-level results: In 5 of 8 subjects, circulating graft-donor-reactive CD4 TCRbeta sequences fell significantly after transplant. Conclusions were preliminary, with small, heterogeneous patient groups.

The source of this sequence is a human patient who received a liver transplant. The graft donor may have contributed some T cells. The source material was CD4+ T cells from blood, sampled approximately 45 months after liver transplant. The chain combines TRBV5-4 with TRBJ1-3; 8 bases fit TRBD1. The CDR3 nucleotides are TGTGCCAGCAGCTTGGGACAGGGGACTTTCTCTGGAAACACCATATATTTT. This gives the protein CASSLGQGTFSGNTIYF.